A selection of T cell receptor beta chains follows, all from one sample in a study of T cell repertoires in cytomegalovirus infection. TCRdb re-derived calls from the reads in MiXCR, one entry per CDR3 protein. The sample shows approximately 500,000 distinct CDR3 sequences, over 9% of them seen only once. The sample taken for sequencing was PBMCs. The receptors were sampled from a human donor in good health (CMV status not recorded). Some clones in this sample may be carry-over from other donors' samples. Each CDR3 is given without its conserved first and last residue. Expanded clones are given a class, and other clones once, few, many or no size at all.

clone_size: few; j_call: TRBJ2-5; v_call: TRBV29-1; cdr3_aa: SVIGVQETQY
clone_size: many; j_call: TRBJ2-5; v_call: TRBV7-2; cdr3_aa: ASSFYDARETQY
clone_size: many; j_call: TRBJ1-6; v_call: TRBV5-6; cdr3_aa: ASSGRANSPLH
clone_size: .; j_call: TRBJ1-2; v_call: TRBV6-6; cdr3_aa: ASSYVAPGRGYGYT
clone_size: many; j_call: TRBJ1-1; v_call: TRBV7-2; cdr3_aa: ASTFVGFTEAF
clone_size: .; j_call: TRBJ2-7; v_call: TRBV5-1; cdr3_aa: ASSLGGTGGEQY
clone_size: few; j_call: TRBJ2-3; v_call: TRBV6-5; cdr3_aa: ASSYSGGRGADTQY
clone_size: many; j_call: TRBJ2-3; v_call: TRBV5-5; cdr3_aa: ASRPAGPSLDTQY
clone_size: many; j_call: TRBJ1-2; v_call: TRBV11-2; cdr3_aa: ASSLSDRGPYGYT
clone_size: few; j_call: TRBJ2-3; v_call: TRBV29-1; cdr3_aa: SVDSEGLTGTVEGDTQY
clone_size: many; j_call: TRBJ2-3; v_call: TRBV7-9; cdr3_aa: ASSPKGGGLADTQY
clone_size: many; j_call: TRBJ2-2; v_call: TRBV6-1; cdr3_aa: ASRKRTGELF
clone_size: many; j_call: TRBJ1-6; v_call: TRBV11-2; cdr3_aa: ASSTNRGHNSPLH
clone_size: many; j_call: TRBJ1-1; v_call: TRBV9; cdr3_aa: ASGRGQGTKTEAF
clone_size: many; j_call: TRBJ2-3; v_call: TRBV27; cdr3_aa: ASSFAGRVKDTQY
clone_size: .; j_call: TRBJ2-7; v_call: TRBV6-5; cdr3_aa: ASSYLYAGPGDFAYEQY
clone_size: many; j_call: TRBJ2-7; v_call: TRBV4-2; cdr3_aa: ASSPQRESHEQY
clone_size: many; j_call: TRBJ2-2; v_call: TRBV20-1; cdr3_aa: SARDGRSGELF
clone_size: many; j_call: TRBJ2-2; v_call: TRBV12-3/TRBV12-4; cdr3_aa: ASSFGAGENTGELF
clone_size: few; j_call: TRBJ2-3; v_call: TRBV3-1; cdr3_aa: ASSPLRLAGGPNTQY
clone_size: few; j_call: TRBJ2-7; v_call: TRBV5-6; cdr3_aa: ASSPGGRQGSYEQY
clone_size: many; j_call: TRBJ1-4; v_call: TRBV19; cdr3_aa: ASSIGRRDNEKLF
clone_size: many; j_call: TRBJ2-2; v_call: TRBV7-9; cdr3_aa: ASSSRQGHTGELF
clone_size: many; j_call: TRBJ2-7; v_call: TRBV7-2; cdr3_aa: ASSLGGSPYEQY
clone_size: .; j_call: TRBJ2-1; v_call: TRBV12-3/TRBV12-4; cdr3_aa: ASSSGSVGDNEQF
clone_size: .; j_call: TRBJ1-1; v_call: TRBV4-1; cdr3_aa: ASSQEAVRTNTEAF
clone_size: few; j_call: TRBJ2-2; v_call: TRBV7-9; cdr3_aa: ASSLFVGLVAGPTGELF
clone_size: many; j_call: TRBJ1-5; v_call: TRBV19; cdr3_aa: ASSGTTGRFQPQH